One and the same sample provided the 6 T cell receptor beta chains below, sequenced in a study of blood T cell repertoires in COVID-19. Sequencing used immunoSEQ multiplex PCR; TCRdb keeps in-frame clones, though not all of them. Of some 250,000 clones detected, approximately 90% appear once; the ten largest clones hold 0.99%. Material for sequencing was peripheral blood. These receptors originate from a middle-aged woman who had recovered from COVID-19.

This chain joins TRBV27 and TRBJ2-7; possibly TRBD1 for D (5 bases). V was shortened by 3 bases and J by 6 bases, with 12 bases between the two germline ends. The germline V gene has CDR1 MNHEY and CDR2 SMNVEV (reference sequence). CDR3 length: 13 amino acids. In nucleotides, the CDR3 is TGTGCCAGCAGTTTTTTCCAGGGAACCGAGCAGTACGTC. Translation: CASSFFQGTEQYV.

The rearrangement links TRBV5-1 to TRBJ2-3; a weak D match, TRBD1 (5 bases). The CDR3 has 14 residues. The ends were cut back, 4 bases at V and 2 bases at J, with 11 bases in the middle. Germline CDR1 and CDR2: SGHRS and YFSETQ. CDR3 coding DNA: TGCGCCAGCAGCCCCCGACAGACCACAGATACGCAGTATTTT. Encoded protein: CASSPRQTTDTQYF.

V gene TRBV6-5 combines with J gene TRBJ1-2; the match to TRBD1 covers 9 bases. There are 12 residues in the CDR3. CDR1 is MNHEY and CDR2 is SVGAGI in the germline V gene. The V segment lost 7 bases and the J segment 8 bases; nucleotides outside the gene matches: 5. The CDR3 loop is CASTWTGVGYTF. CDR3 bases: TGTGCCAGCACTTGGACAGGGGTGGGCTACACCTTC.

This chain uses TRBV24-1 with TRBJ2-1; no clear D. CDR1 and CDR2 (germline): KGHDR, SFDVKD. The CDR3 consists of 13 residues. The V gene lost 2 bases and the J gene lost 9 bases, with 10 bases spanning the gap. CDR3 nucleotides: TGTGCCACCAGTGATTCGGTAGTTTCTGAGCAGTTCTTC. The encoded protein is CATSDSVVSEQFF.

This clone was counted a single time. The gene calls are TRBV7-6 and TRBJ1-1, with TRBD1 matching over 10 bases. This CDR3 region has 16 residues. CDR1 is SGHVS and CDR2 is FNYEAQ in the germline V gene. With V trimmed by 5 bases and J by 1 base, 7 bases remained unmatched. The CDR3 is CASSTSGTGANTEAFF. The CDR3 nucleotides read TGTGCCAGCAGCACCTCCGGGACAGGGGCGAACACTGAAGCTTTCTTT. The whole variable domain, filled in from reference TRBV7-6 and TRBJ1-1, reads GAGVSQSPRYKVTKRGQDVALRCDPISGHVSLYWYRQALGQGPEFLTYFNYEAQQDKSGLPNDRFSAERPEGSISTLTIQRTEQRDSAMYRCASSTSGTGANTEAFFGQGTRLTVV.

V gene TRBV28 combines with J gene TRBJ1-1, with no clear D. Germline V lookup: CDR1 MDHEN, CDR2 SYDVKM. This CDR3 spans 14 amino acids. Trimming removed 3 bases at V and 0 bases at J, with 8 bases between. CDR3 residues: CASSLVQMNTEAFF. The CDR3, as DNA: TGTGCCAGCAGTTTGGTACAGATGAACACTGAAGCTTTCTTT.